These T cell receptor beta chains were read from a single sample in a study of vaccination and CD4 T cells after COVID-19. These receptors' antigens are unknown. In TCRdb, the PCR reads were re-called with MiXCR into one record per CDR3 protein. In the table there are roughly 12,000 distinct CDR3 sequences, roughly 44% of which are singletons. Sequencing was carried out using CD4+ T cells from blood, cultured in vitro. Source of these receptors: a human donor who had recovered from COVID-19. CDR3s include the opening cysteine and the closing phenylalanine or tryptophan. The order of the fields is J gene, clone size, V gene, CDR3 protein. The listing skips clone size in some rows; elsewhere it reads once, few, many or a size class.

J: TRBJ2-1; size: few; V: TRBV7-3; CDR3: CASSSADNEQFF
J: TRBJ1-2; size: -; V: TRBV6-5; CDR3: CASSFAGDRANYGYTF
J: TRBJ2-7; size: -; V: TRBV20-1; CDR3: CSASPSGYEQYF
J: TRBJ1-1; size: once; V: TRBV4-1; CDR3: CASSEMTVNTEAFF
J: TRBJ2-7; size: -; V: TRBV2; CDR3: CASSEEAGLDAEQYF
J: TRBJ1-2; size: -; V: TRBV6-1; CDR3: CASSEVLSYGYTF
J: TRBJ2-3; size: -; V: TRBV19; CDR3: CASRLAGDRPDTQYF
J: TRBJ2-5; size: -; V: TRBV20-1; CDR3: CSATRLAGQETQYF
J: TRBJ2-7; size: -; V: TRBV18; CDR3: CASSRGHGKVYEQYF
J: TRBJ2-5; size: -; V: TRBV29-1; CDR3: CSVASYQEETQYF